The 28 T cell receptor beta chains below were found in one sample sequenced in a study of early T cells in non-severe SARS-CoV-2 infection. In TCRdb, the 5' RACE reads were re-called with MiXCR into one record per CDR3 protein. The sample gives around 58,000 distinct CDR3 sequences, approximately 15% of which show up once; over 8% is in the top ten. The sample here was whole blood, taken at baseline. The receptor set was obtained from an adult who was a healthcare worker with PCR-confirmed SARS-CoV-2 infection or an uninfected control (not recorded which).

This clonotype came up a few times. The chain carries TRBV5-1 and TRBJ1-2; D is uncertain. The length of the CDR3 is 12 residues. Germline assignment: CDR1 SGHRS and CDR2 YFSETQ. V lost 0 bases and J 9 bases, leaving 9 bases between the germline ends. CDR3 in DNA: TGCGCCAGCAGCTTGGAGAAAGCGAGCTACACCTTC. It encodes CASSLEKASYTF.

V gene TRBV29-1 combines with J gene TRBJ1-4; 10 positions match TRBD1. The CDR3 loop spans 12 amino acids. The V gene's germline CDR1 is SQVTM and CDR2 ANQGSEA. Germline trimming cut 7 bases from V and 8 bases from J; bases unmatched to any gene: 4. This chain's CDR3 is CSAGQGDEKLFF. In DNA form, the CDR3 reads TGCAGCGCAGGACAGGGGGACGAAAAACTGTTTTTT.

V is TRBV30 and J is TRBJ2-1, with D possibly being TRBD2 (6 bases). V was pared by 1 base and J by 9 bases, with 16 bases between. Germline values: CDR1 GTSNPN, CDR2 SVGIG (reference sequence). The CDR3 has 14 residues. This CDR3 is CAWSGTLARGEQFF. The CDR3 nucleotides are TGTGCCTGGAGTGGGACCTTAGCGCGGGGTGAGCAGTTCTTC.

V is TRBV7-6 and J is TRBJ2-1; 9 bases fit TRBD2. The V and J ends lost 2 bases and 5 bases, in that order; junction bases with no gene match: 10. Germline V lookup: CDR1 SGHVS, CDR2 FNYEAQ. The CDR3 length is 17 residues. The CDR3, as DNA: TGTGCCAGCAGCTTAATCCTAGCGGGAAACAAGAACAATGAGCAGTTCTTC. Protein: CASSLILAGNKNNEQFF.

The chain carries TRBV12-3 or TRBV12-4 and TRBJ2-5; D gene unclear. The CDR3 is 11 amino acids. V lost 6 bases and J lost 5, with 7 bases in between. The CDR3 bases are TGTGCCAGCAGCTCTGTGGAGACCCAGTACTTC. Protein sequence: CASSSVETQYF.

This clonotype was observed many times. In DNA form, the CDR3 reads TGTGCCAGCAGCTTAGAGGGACAGGCCAACACTGAAGCTTTCTTT. Translated, it gives CASSLEGQANTEAFF. The rearrangement links TRBV13 to TRBJ1-1; 8 nucleotides agree with TRBD1. CDR3 size: 15 residues. Losses at the gene ends were 1 base for V and 2 bases for J; bases not matched to a gene: 3. Germline values: CDR1 PRHDT, CDR2 FYEKMQ (reference sequence).

The V gene is TRBV6-5, the J gene TRBJ2-2, with 7 nucleotides matching TRBD1. The CDR3 length is 16 residues. Germline V gene sequence: CDR1 MNHEY, CDR2 SVGAGI. J lost 2 bases, V lost 8 bases, and 11 bases had no gene match. In DNA, the CDR3 is TGTGCCAGCGTTGGGGGAGACAGGGTAAACACCGGGGAGCTGTTTTTT. This translates into CASVGGDRVNTGELFF.

The gene calls are TRBV10-2 and TRBJ2-3; 7 bases match TRBD2. The CDR3 contains 16 residues. With V trimmed by 6 bases and J by 5 bases, 14 bases remained unmatched. Looked up from germline, CDR1 is WSHSY and CDR2 is SAAADI. CDR3 sequence reads: CASRTGTLGGEDTQYF. DNA for the CDR3: TGCGCCAGCAGAACCGGGACCCTGGGGGGGGAAGATACGCAGTATTTT.

This chain links TRBV5-1 with TRBJ2-7; no clear D. Trimming took 0 bases from V and 1 from J, leaving 11 bases between them. Germline CDR1 reads SGHRS; CDR2 reads YFSETQ. There are 15 residues in the CDR3. CDR3 loop: CASSLGDAASYEQYF. The CDR3, as DNA: TGCGCCAGCAGCTTGGGCGATGCGGCGTCCTACGAGCAGTACTTC.

This clonotype appeared a few times. This chain links TRBV9 with TRBJ2-1; TRBD1 agrees at 7 bases. The CDR3 has 16 amino acids. The J segment lost 8 bases and the V segment lost 2 bases, leaving 13 bases of the junction unmatched. Per the germline V gene, CDR1 is SGDLS and CDR2 is YYNGEE. CDR3 residues: CASSVQQGSSVDEQFF. The DNA of the CDR3 is TGTGCCAGCAGCGTCCAACAGGGGTCCTCGGTCGATGAGCAGTTCTTC.

This clonotype turned up a few times. V usage is TRBV27 and J usage is TRBJ2-3, with 7 bases aligning to TRBD2. The V segment lost 6 bases and the J segment 1 base; nucleotides outside the gene matches: 10. The CDR3 contains 16 residues. Germline CDR1 is MNHEY and CDR2 is SMNVEV (reference sequence). CDR3 in DNA: TGTGCCAGCAGCTCAACGGCTAGCGGCCGCACAGATACGCAGTATTTT. It encodes CASSSTASGRTDTQYF.

Sample share makes this clonotype medium-sized. The chain employs TRBV29-1 and TRBJ2-7, with a weak D call TRBD1 (6 bases). The CDR3 consists of 14 residues. CDR1 and CDR2 from the germline V gene are SQVTM and ANQGSEA. V lost 2 bases and J lost 0, with 11 bases in between. CDR3 in DNA: TGCAGCGTTGAAACAGGGCAGGGCTCCTACGAGCAGTACTTC. It yields the protein CSVETGQGSYEQYF.

This chain links TRBV28 with TRBJ1-2, with 9 bases that match TRBD1. The CDR3 consists of 14 residues. CDR1 MDHEN and CDR2 SYDVKM come from the germline V gene. Trimming took 8 bases from V and 4 from J; bases not matched to a gene: 8. The CDR3 is CASVGTGRAYGYTF. DNA of the CDR3: TGTGCCAGCGTCGGGACAGGGAGGGCCTATGGCTACACCTTC.

The chain uses TRBV10-2 and TRBJ2-7; a weak D match, TRBD1 (6 bases). V lost 5 bases and J 5 bases, leaving 25 bases between the germline ends. The germline V gene encodes CDR1 WSHSY and CDR2 SAAADI. The CDR3 length is 17 residues. CDR3 sequence: CASSPVQGNHLSHEQYF. The CDR3 nucleotides read TGCGCCAGCAGTCCCGTTCAGGGGAACCACCTGTCCCACGAGCAGTACTTC.

The J gene is TRBJ2-7, the V gene TRBV20-1, with D possibly being TRBD1 (6 bases). The V and J ends lost 3 bases and 2 bases respectively, with 20 bases between them. Germline CDR1 DFQATT, CDR2 SNEGSKA (reference sequence). The CDR3 totals 16 residues. CDR3 sequence reads: CSASPLPGADAYEQYF. CDR3 DNA sequence: TGCAGTGCTAGCCCCCTCCCAGGGGCGGACGCCTACGAGCAGTACTTC.

This clonotype has just a few counts. With a much larger clone just one base away, this may be a read error. The rearrangement links TRBV7-9 to TRBJ1-1; a possible D gene is TRBD1 (5 bases). The CDR3 length is 13 residues. Germline values: CDR1 SEHNR, CDR2 FQNEAQ (reference sequence). V shed 7 bases and J shed 1 base, with 10 bases lying between them. The CDR3 region is CASTLTGNTEAFF. The CDR3 bases are TGTGCCAGCACCCTTACAGGGAACACTGAAGCTTTCTTT. Full variable domain (rest looked up from reference TRBV7-9 and TRBJ1-1): DTGVSQNPRHKITKRGQNVTFRCDPISEHNRLYWYRQTLGQGPEFLTYFQNEAQLEKSRLLSDRFSAERPKGSFSTLEIQRTEQGDSAMYLCASTLTGNTEAFFGQGTRLTVV.

The chain combines TRBV5-1 with TRBJ2-3, with 8 nucleotides matching TRBD1. The CDR3 is 15 amino acids. J lost 3 bases, V lost 1 base, and 4 bases had no gene match. The germline gives CDR1 SGHRS, CDR2 YFSETQ. The DNA for the CDR3 is TGCGCCAGCAGCTTGACAGGGGGTATGACAGATACGCAGTATTTT. This sequence encodes CASSLTGGMTDTQYF.

This clonotype was picked up a small number of times. The chain employs TRBV12-3 or TRBV12-4 and TRBJ1-2, with D unresolved. The V gene lost 6 bases and the J gene lost 4 bases, with 15 bases spanning the gap. The CDR3 totals 14 residues. CDR3 protein: CASSRLGGGYGYTF. Written as DNA, the CDR3 is TGTGCCAGCAGCCGCTTGGGAGGCGGCTATGGCTACACCTTC.

This clonotype has ten or more counts. The chain combines TRBV11-2 with TRBJ2-3; no reliable D call. V dropped 6 bases and J dropped 3 bases, with 7 bases sitting between them. Germline assignment: CDR1 SGHAT and CDR2 FQNNGV. The CDR3 is 12 residues long. DNA for the CDR3: TGTGCCAGCAGTACGAGTACAGATACGCAGTATTTT. Encoded protein: CASSTSTDTQYF.

The chain couples TRBV7-6 to TRBJ2-7; 10 positions agree with TRBD2. The CDR3 has 14 amino acids. Germline assignment: CDR1 SGHVS and CDR2 FNYEAQ. V lost 5 bases and J lost 6; bases outside the gene matches: 7. The CDR3 here is CASSPSGRAVEQYF. The CDR3 DNA follows: TGTGCCAGCAGCCCGAGCGGGAGGGCCGTCGAGCAGTACTTC.

This chain joins TRBV4-2 and TRBJ2-1; 8 bases are a match to TRBD2. The CDR3 runs 14 residues. The V and J ends lost 4 bases and 4 bases, in that order; junction bases with no gene match: 3. Looked up from germline, CDR1 is LGHNA and CDR2 is YNFKEQ. The CDR3 DNA reads TGTGCCAGCAGCCCCGGGGGGGCTTACAATGAGCAGTTCTTC. Translated: CASSPGGAYNEQFF.

Turning to this clonotype: One end of the junction varies from germline; a read error may be responsible. V is TRBV5-1 and J is TRBJ1-4; D perhaps matches TRBD1 (6 bases). CDR1 is SGHRS, CDR2 YFSETQ, per germline. This CDR3 is built from 14 residues. The CDR3, as DNA: TGCGCCAGCAGCTACAGGGATCCTAATGAACAACTGTTTTTT. As protein: CASSYRDPNEQLFF.

CDR3 sequence (DNA): TGTGCCAGCAGTCGGGACAGAGGAGCAAATTCACCCCTCCACTTT. Protein product: CASSRDRGANSPLHF. V and J are TRBV12-3 or TRBV12-4 and TRBJ1-6; TRBD1 agrees at 7 bases. This CDR3 comprises 15 residues. V lost 5 bases to trimming and J lost 7 bases; unmatched junction nucleotides: 8.

The CDR3 sequence is CASSPPTTNEQFF. CDR3 in DNA: TGTGCCAGCTCACCACCGACTACCAATGAGCAGTTCTTC. The gene calls are TRBV18 and TRBJ2-1; a possible D gene is TRBD2 (5 bases). This CDR3 contains 13 residues. Trimming removed 0 bases at V and 6 bases at J, with 6 bases between. Germline-derived CDR1 and CDR2 are KGHSH and LQKENI.

A few counts support this clonotype. The gene calls are TRBV10-3 and TRBJ1-2; 12 nucleotides align to TRBD1. Unmatched junction bases numbered 5, after V lost 6 bases and J lost 6 bases. CDR1 is ENHRY, CDR2 SYGVKD, per germline. This CDR3 has 14 residues. The DNA for the CDR3 is TGTGCCATCAGCGGGACAGGGGGCATTGATGGCTACACCTTC. Translating it yields CAISGTGGIDGYTF.

At least ten counts were recorded for this clonotype. V and J are TRBV19 and TRBJ2-7, with 9 bases that match TRBD1. J was trimmed by 2 bases and V by 9 bases; bases with no gene match: 11. This CDR3 region has 15 residues. CDR1 and CDR2 from the germline V gene are LNHDA and SQIVND (reference sequence). The CDR3 DNA sequence: TGTGCCAGCAGCGGCGGGACAGGGCTTCCCTACGAGCAGTACTTC. Translation: CASSGGTGLPYEQYF.

The chain recombines TRBV29-1 with TRBJ2-1; D possibly matches TRBD1 or TRBD2 (5 bases each). CDR1 is SQVTM and CDR2 is ANQGSEA in the germline V gene. Deletions cut 8 bases from V and 0 bases from J, with 20 bases between. This CDR3 is 16 amino acids long. The CDR3 sequence is CSSRVGVESSYNEQFF. DNA for the CDR3: TGCAGCTCTCGGGTGGGGGTCGAGAGCTCCTACAATGAGCAGTTCTTC.

In this sample, this clonotype turned up a few times. CDR3 DNA: TGCGCCAGCAGCCCACAGGGTTACCAAGAGACCCAGTACTTC. This translates into CASSPQGYQETQYF. The chain employs TRBV5-1 and TRBJ2-5, with a possible D match to TRBD1 (6 bases). Germline values: CDR1 SGHRS, CDR2 YFSETQ. The V end was cut by 4 bases, the J end by 0 bases, with 10 bases between. This CDR3 contains 14 residues.